This TCR beta chain is from a study of blood T cell repertoires in COVID-19. Whole-study context: Recovered Cohort 3 donors showed two negative PCRs, clearance, or symptom resolution. Researchers got acute and convalescent COVID-19 samples from the United States, Italy and Spain.

This clone was detected only a few times. The CDR3 is made up of 11 amino acids. From germline, CDR1 is DFQATT and CDR2 SNEGSKA (reference sequence). The V gene lost 6 bases and the J gene lost 5 bases, with 10 bases spanning the gap. Clinical history reported by participants formed the basis on which cohorts were assigned. Authors' analysis steps: Reference gene primer amplification in the assay estimated nucleated cell counts. The assay was immunoSEQ multiplex PCR, and TCRdb's table has in-frame clones only and misses some. V and J calls and clone size are as listed in that table; D and trimming were resolved from the DNA. The table shows over 110,000 clones, with about 80% occurring only once.

This sequence was found in a man aged 45-65 years in a cohort exposed to, infected with or recovered from COVID-19 (not recorded which). V and J are TRBV20-1 and TRBJ1-2, with D possibly matching TRBD1 (6 bases). Material for sequencing was PBMCs or T cells enriched from blood (not recorded which). This CDR3 reads CSAPGQYGYTF. DNA for the CDR3: TGCAGTGCCCCCGGACAGTATGGCTACACCTTC.